This entry concerns a single TCR beta chain. Its target is not known. The data derive from a study of OX40 agonist ivuxolimab in advanced cancers. Background on the study: Patients with hepatocellular carcinoma, melanoma, renal cell or head and neck cancer made up the dose-escalation patients. Age averaged around 54 years (range roughly 23 to 79), and just over 80% were male. Partial responses, seen in three patients, involved one hepatocellular carcinoma and two cutaneous melanomas. Study-wide results and caveats: Partial responders dosed at 0.1-3.0 mg/kg displayed clonal expansion ranking among the lowest.

The method was immunoSEQ multiplex PCR; TCRdb's version includes in-frame clones alone and lacks a portion of them. The sample shows around 63,000 clones, just over 85% of them seen only once. The length of the CDR3 is 16 residues. Germline loops: CDR1 SNHLY, CDR2 FYNNEI. Trimming left V 5 bases short and J 0 bases short, with 14 bases between. The rearrangement links TRBV2 to TRBJ1-3; D might be TRBD1 (5 bases). The clonotype was recovered from an adult with an advanced solid tumor such as melanoma, head and neck, liver or kidney cancer. Sequencing used CD4+ or CD8+ T cells sorted from blood, obtained in a trial of the OX40 agonist ivuxolimab. In DNA form, the CDR3 reads TGTGCCAGCAGTTCCAGCAGGGACGTCTCTGGAAACACCATATATTTT. Amino acids: CASSSSRDVSGNTIYF. Looking up the rest from reference TRBV2 and TRBJ1-3 gives the full variable domain: EPEVTQTPSHQVTQMGQEVILRCVPISNHLYFYWYRQILGQKVEFLVSFYNNEISEKSEIFDDQFSVERPDGSNFTLKIRSTKLEDSAMYFCASSSSRDVSGNTIYFGEGSWLTVV.